This T cell receptor beta chain was captured in a study of cytomegalovirus exposure and HLA in healthy donors (TCRdb year 2017). Regarding the complete study: The roughly 670 repertoires of the first cohort and the 95 to 150 validation repertoires were produced on the same platform, according to a later analysis. The study aimed to test whether cataloging public T cell receptors could reveal signatures of past pathogen exposure. Besides the first cohort of approximately 670 subjects, a separate validation cohort made up of roughly 120 different subjects was used. High-throughput TCR immunosequencing, statistical association of individual TCRs with disease status, and machine learning were combined to predict cytomegalovirus infection status.

The study at large found these results: In the study, 150 to 200 TCR beta chains were listed as associated with cytomegalovirus. A later analysis had no HLA typing for the validation cohort, so co-occurrence there was scored across all 130 or so repertoires. In a later analysis, TCRs clustered in the first cohort were found to also tend to co-occur in the 120 validation repertoires, with 94% of cluster scores above 0. In vitro tests confirmed that a few of the cytomegalovirus-associated TCR beta chains recognize cytomegalovirus antigens. Across donors, most TCR sequences were observed very rarely, whereas some public TCRs were present in many individuals. The classifier was reported to diagnose cytomegalovirus status with high specificity and sensitivity in both the original and validation cohorts. The authors suggested that the approach could potentially be extended to other disease states and immunological phenotypes.

Concerning this clone: The target of this receptor is not known. There are no base qualities to consult, and no much larger clone falls within one base.

CDR1 is given as MGHRA and CDR2 as YSYEKL, both from the germline V gene. Inclusive of the bounding cysteine and phenylalanine, the CDR3 is 15 residues long. CDR3 DNA only is kept here, 45 bases in frame from base 1. V is clipped by 5 bases and J by 5 bases, and the sequence between their germline boundaries is 15 bases long. Separate from the approximately 690-subject first cohort, the validation cohort of more than 90 subjects was the group to which the donors belonged. The library was generated by the immunoSEQ multiplex PCR assay. For the original study's pipeline: A statistical classification framework was built for diagnosing cytomegalovirus status from the catalog of TCR beta chain sequences. TCRdb took this table from immuneACCESS and kept in-frame rearrangements with V and J called. Such tables lack part of the clones; where checked against another copy, unresolved V genes explain under half of the gap, and the rest is unexplained. That table furnishes V, J and clone size, whereas the DNA furnished D and trimming. The sample records some 140,000 clones, roughly nine tenths of which are singletons. The ten largest clonotypes hold under 3% of the sample.

The clonotype was recovered from a man younger than 35 in good health and CMV-seronegative. The sequencing input was PBMCs. The V and J genes are TRBV4-1 and TRBJ1-4; TRBD1 is a possible D gene, resting on 6 matching bases. In nucleotide form, the sequence is TGCGCCAGCAGCTCCCGGGACAACTACAATGAAAAACTGTTTTTT. The encoded protein is CASSSRDNYNEKLFF.